The clone carrying this T cell receptor beta chain turned up a few times. The antigen is unknown. These data are taken from a study of T-cell memory formation after mild COVID-19. On the study more broadly: Clustering of TCRs was largely donor specific. General study findings and limits: Cross-reactive memory apparently joined, as some responding clones appeared in pre-infection memory. Clones shrinking between day 15 and 85 showed a balanced CD4/CD8 split, and those that grew later tilted toward CD4+.

V dropped 5 bases and J dropped 5 bases, with 10 bases sitting between them. Germline V gene lookup returns CDR1 SGHRS and CDR2 YFSETQ. This CDR3 contains 13 residues. Constant-segment primers and 5'RACE yielded cDNA libraries for TCR alpha and TCR beta, each carrying sample barcodes and UMIs. TCRdb fed the 5' RACE reads into MiXCR, producing one record per CDR3 protein. The table records about 400,000 distinct CDR3 sequences, 20% to 30% of them present only once. The sample consisted of PBMCs or a T cell subset sorted from them (not recorded which). This chain connects TRBV5-1 to TRBJ1-4; D is uncertain. The clonotype comes from an adult woman who had mild COVID-19 (a few samples of this study predate the infection). Cell type and time point are not known. CDR3 protein: CASRFDDNEKLFF. The CDR3 DNA reads TGCGCCAGCAGATTTGACGACAATGAAAAACTGTTTTTT.